The text below deals with one T cell receptor beta chain. The record originates from a study of human T cells and chemical hapten exposure. Background on the study: Women made up most patients, who had alopecia areata, totalis or universalis.

Time point noted: patch test 1, 2 weeks after DPC sensitization. This sample's treatment: therapeutic diphenylcyclopropenone sensitization with weekly scalp DPC. CDR1 and CDR2 from the germline V gene are SEHNR and FQNEAQ (reference sequence). The CDR3 sequence is 14 residues long. V was shortened by 7 bases and J by 4 bases, with 16 bases between the two germline ends. Library preparation tagged each individual cDNA molecule with a unique molecular identifier. One entry per CDR3 protein, called by TCRdb with MiXCR from the RACE reads. The table includes fewer than 130,000 distinct CDR3 sequences, more than 9.5% detected once.

The chain couples TRBV7-9 to TRBJ1-2; a weak D match, TRBD1 (6 bases). This clonotype was sampled from a woman aged 40 to 50 with alopecia areata. Some clones in this sample may be carry-over from other donors' samples. Specimen: whole blood, collected in connection with sensitization to the hapten diphenylcyclopropenone (DPC). CDR3 region: CASTPVGRGYGYTF. The CDR3 DNA sequence: TGTGCCAGCACCCCGGTCGGCAGGGGCTATGGCTACACCTTC.